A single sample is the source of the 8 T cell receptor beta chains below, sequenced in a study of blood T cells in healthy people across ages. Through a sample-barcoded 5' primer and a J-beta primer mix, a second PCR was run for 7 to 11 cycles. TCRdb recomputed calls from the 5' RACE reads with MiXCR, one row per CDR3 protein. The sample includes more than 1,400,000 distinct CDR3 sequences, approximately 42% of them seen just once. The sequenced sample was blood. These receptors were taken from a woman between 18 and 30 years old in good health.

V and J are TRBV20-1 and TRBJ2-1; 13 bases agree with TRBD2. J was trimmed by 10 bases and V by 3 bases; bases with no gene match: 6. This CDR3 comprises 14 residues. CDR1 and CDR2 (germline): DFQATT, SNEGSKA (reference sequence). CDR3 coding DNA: TGCAGTGCTAGTCTACTAGCGGGGGGGCACGAGCAGTTCTTC. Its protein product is CSASLLAGGHEQFF.

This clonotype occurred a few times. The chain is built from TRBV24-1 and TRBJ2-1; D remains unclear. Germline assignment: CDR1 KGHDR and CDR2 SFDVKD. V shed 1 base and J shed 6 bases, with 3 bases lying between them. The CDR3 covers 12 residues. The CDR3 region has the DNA TGTGCCACCAGTGATTTCTCCAATGAGCAGTTCTTC. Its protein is CATSDFSNEQFF.

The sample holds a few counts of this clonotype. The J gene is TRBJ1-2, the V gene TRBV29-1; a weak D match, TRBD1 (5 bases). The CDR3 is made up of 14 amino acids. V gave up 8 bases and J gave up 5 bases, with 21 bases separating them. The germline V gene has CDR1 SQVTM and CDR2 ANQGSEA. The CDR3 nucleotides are TGCAGCTTCGGCAACCAGGGTTCCCTTTATGGCTACACCTTC. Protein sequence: CSFGNQGSLYGYTF.

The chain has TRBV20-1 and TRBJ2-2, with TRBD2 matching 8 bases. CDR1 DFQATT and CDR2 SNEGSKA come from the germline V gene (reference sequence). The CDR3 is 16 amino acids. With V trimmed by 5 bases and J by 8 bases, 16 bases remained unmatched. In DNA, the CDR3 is TGCAGTGCTGCGGCAACGACTAGCGCGATCACTGGGGAGCTGTTTTTT. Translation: CSAAATTSAITGELFF.

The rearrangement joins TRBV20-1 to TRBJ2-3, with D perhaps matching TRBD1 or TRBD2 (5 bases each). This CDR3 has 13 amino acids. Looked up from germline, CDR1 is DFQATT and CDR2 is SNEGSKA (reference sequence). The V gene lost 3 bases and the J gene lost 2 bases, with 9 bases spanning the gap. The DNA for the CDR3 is TGCAGTGCTAGTGGGACCAACACAGATACGCAGTATTTT. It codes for CSASGTNTDTQYF.

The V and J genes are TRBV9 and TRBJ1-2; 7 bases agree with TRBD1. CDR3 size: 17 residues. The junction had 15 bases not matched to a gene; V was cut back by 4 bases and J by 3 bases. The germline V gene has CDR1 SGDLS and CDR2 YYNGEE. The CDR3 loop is CASSPFVASGTDYGYTF. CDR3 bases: TGTGCCAGCAGCCCATTCGTAGCTTCCGGGACAGACTATGGCTACACCTTC.

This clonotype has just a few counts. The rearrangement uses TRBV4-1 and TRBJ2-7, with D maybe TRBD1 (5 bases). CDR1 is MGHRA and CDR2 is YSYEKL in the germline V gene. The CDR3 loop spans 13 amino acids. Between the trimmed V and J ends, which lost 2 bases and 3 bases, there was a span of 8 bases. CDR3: CASSQTGDYEQYF. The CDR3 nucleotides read TGCGCCAGCAGCCAAACAGGAGACTACGAGCAGTACTTC.

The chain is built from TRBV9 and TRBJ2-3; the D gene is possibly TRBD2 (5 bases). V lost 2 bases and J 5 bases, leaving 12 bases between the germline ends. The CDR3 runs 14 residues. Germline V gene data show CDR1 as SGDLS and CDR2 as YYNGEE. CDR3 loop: CASSVVPGKDTQYF. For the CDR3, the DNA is TGTGCCAGCAGCGTGGTCCCGGGGAAAGATACGCAGTATTTT. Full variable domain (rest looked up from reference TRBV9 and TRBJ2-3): DSGVTQTPKHLITATGQRVTLRCSPRSGDLSVYWYQQSLDQGLQFLIQYYNGEERAKGNILERFSAQQFPDLHSELNLSSLELGDSALYFCASSVVPGKDTQYFGPGTRLTVL.